The present T cell receptor beta chain was sequenced within a study of blood T cells in healthy people across ages. Donors each provided ten milliliters of peripheral blood. Total RNA extraction produced at least 5 micrograms (per sample) for the study. Findings and caveats of the study: Donor CMV status was unknown, possibly confounding expanded clonotype changes. Naive CD4+ cell counts and diversity both ran higher in long-lived than in aged donors.

CDR3 length equals 14 residues. V gave up 4 bases and J gave up 4 bases, with 12 bases separating them. Germline assignment: CDR1 SGHTA and CDR2 FQGNSA. For the second PCR, which ran for roughly 6 to 11 cycles, a sample-barcoded 5' primer and a J-beta primer mix were used. From the 5' RACE reads, TCRdb called clonotypes with MiXCR, one entry per CDR3 protein. This sample has hundreds of thousands of distinct CDR3 sequences; 45% to 70% occur once, and the top ten carry roughly 25%. This clonotype was counted many times. Its matching antigen is unknown. Material: blood. V gene TRBV7-2 combines with J gene TRBJ2-3; D unresolved. This clonotype originated in a man aged 40-50 years in good health. CDR3 loop: CASSSARTSDTQYF. CDR3 nucleotides: TGTGCCAGCAGCTCGGCGAGGACGTCAGATACGCAGTATTTT. Complete variable domain (other parts from reference TRBV7-2 and TRBJ2-3): GAGVSQSPSNKVTEKGKDVELRCDPISGHTALYWYRQSLGQGLEFLIYFQGNSAPDKSGLPSDRFSAERTGGSVSTLTIQRTQQEDSAVYLCASSSARTSDTQYFGPGTRLTVL.